The 9 T cell receptor beta chains below come from one sample, sequenced in a study of cytotoxic CD8 clonotypes in ibrutinib-treated CLL. Sequencing was performed with immunoSEQ multiplex PCR; in TCRdb, only in-frame clones are kept and a portion is missing. In the table there are 200,000 or so clones, just under 80% of which are singletons. The material was PBMCs, obtained after 12 months of ibrutinib treatment. The receptors come from a human donor with chronic lymphocytic leukemia.

V and J are TRBV5-6 and TRBJ2-7; D gene uncertain. V shed 1 base and J shed 4 bases, with 12 bases lying between them. Germline CDR1 is SGHDT and CDR2 is YYEEEE. CDR3 length: 14 residues. CDR3 sequence (DNA): TGTGCCAGCAGCTTGAAACAGTGGGGTTACGAGCAGTACTTC. It specifies CASSLKQWGYEQYF.

This clone was observed a single time. This may arise from a read error, as a much more abundant clone is one base away. CDR3 loop: CASSIGGRPSNQPQYF. In DNA form, the CDR3 reads TGTGCCAGTAGTATAGGCGGACGCCCAAGCAATCAGCCCCAGTATTTT. V usage is TRBV19 and J usage is TRBJ1-5; D is unresolved. Matching the DNA end better, TRBJ2-3 makes the J call doubtful. CDR1 is LNHDA and CDR2 is SQIVND in the germline V gene (reference sequence). The CDR3 loop spans 16 amino acids.

The J gene is TRBJ2-5, the V gene TRBV5-4; TRBD1 or TRBD2 may be the D gene (5 bases each). Trimming cost V 4 bases and J 7 bases, with 14 bases left between them. Per germline, CDR1 SGHNT and CDR2 YYREEE (reference sequence). The CDR3 is made up of 13 amino acids. Written as DNA, the CDR3 is TGTGCCAGCAGCCCCGTGGGGCGGGCGACCCAGTACTTC. The encoded protein is CASSPVGRATQYF.

This clone was seen a single time. J is TRBJ2-1 and V is TRBV9, with a tentative D call TRBD1 (6 bases). The V end lost 4 bases, the J end lost 5 bases, and 13 bases lay between the germline ends. CDR3 length equals 14 residues. Germline assignment: CDR1 SGDLS and CDR2 YYNGEE. The CDR3 reads CASSNRVSDNEQFF. CDR3 coding DNA: TGTGCCAGCAGCAACAGGGTATCGGACAATGAGCAGTTCTTC.

J is TRBJ2-1 and V is TRBV6-5; D call uncertain. Germline V gene sequence: CDR1 MNHEY, CDR2 SVGAGI. V dropped 2 bases and J dropped 10 bases, with 9 bases sitting between them. This CDR3 contains 12 residues. CDR3 sequence reads: CASSYPVQEQFF. The CDR3 bases are TGTGCCAGCAGTTACCCCGTCCAAGAGCAGTTCTTC.

The chain is built from TRBV7-3 and TRBJ2-1, with 11 nucleotides matching TRBD1. J gave up 10 bases and V 5 bases, and 7 bases lay outside the gene matches. The CDR3 runs to 14 residues. The germline gives CDR1 SGHTA, CDR2 FQGTGA. CDR3 in amino acids: CASSQGQGVSEQFF. In DNA, the CDR3 is TGTGCCAGCAGCCAGGGACAGGGGGTAAGCGAGCAGTTCTTC.

The V gene is TRBV27, the J gene TRBJ2-3; D is tentatively TRBD1 or TRBD2 (6 bases each). Trimming shortened V by 3 bases and J by 1 base, and 11 bases separated the two germline ends. This CDR3 has 15 amino acids. Germline V gives CDR1 MNHEY, CDR2 SMNVEV (reference sequence). The CDR3 region has the DNA TGTGCCAGCAGTTTTGCCGGGGGCGGCACAGATACGCAGTATTTT. Translating it yields CASSFAGGGTDTQYF.

The rearrangement joins TRBV9 to TRBJ2-3; 8 nucleotides align to TRBD2. V was clipped by 4 bases and J by 1 base; unmatched bases: 5. The CDR3 has 15 residues. Germline CDR1 SGDLS, CDR2 YYNGEE. The CDR3: CASSTRAGGTDTQYF. CDR3 nucleotide sequence: TGTGCCAGCAGCACGAGAGCGGGGGGCACAGATACGCAGTATTTT.

The chain recombines TRBV5-1 with TRBJ2-7; TRBD2 aligns across 7 bases. The ends lost 3 bases at V and 3 bases at J; junction bases unmatched: 9. The CDR3 contains 15 residues. From germline, CDR1 is SGHRS and CDR2 YFSETQ. CDR3 bases: TGCGCCAGCAGCTCTGGAGCTGGCGGGGGCTACGAGCAGTACTTC. This codes for CASSSGAGGGYEQYF. Looking up the rest from reference TRBV5-1 and TRBJ2-7 gives the full variable domain: KAGVTQTPRYLIKTRGQQVTLSCSPISGHRSVSWYQQTPGQGLQFLFEYFSETQRNKGNFPGRFSGRQFSNSRSEMNVSTLELGDSALYLCASSSGAGGGYEQYFGPGTRLTVT.